Listed below are T cell receptor beta chains from one sample, sequenced in a study of cytomegalovirus exposure and HLA in healthy donors. TCRdb's copy holds only in-frame clones and misses some; the assay was immunoSEQ multiplex PCR. This sample yields about 160,000 clones, of which approximately 77% are seen a single time; roughly 7.4% belongs to the top ten. The sample taken for sequencing was PBMCs. The receptor source for this set is a male donor in good health and CMV-seropositive. Each CDR3 is given with its conserved first and last residue. Fields, in order: D gene, J gene, V gene, clone size, CDR3 DNA, CDR3 protein. The D gene is left open where the match is weak. Only some rows state a clone size, as once, few, many or a class for expanded clones.

>.|TRBJ1-3|TRBV27|.
TGTGCCAGCAGTTTATTCCCAGGCTCTGGAAACACCATATATTTT
CASSLFPGSGNTIYF
>.|TRBJ2-7|TRBV10-1|.
TGCGCCAGCAGTGATAGCCTAGGGGTGCACGAGCAGTACTTC
CASSDSLGVHEQYF
>.|TRBJ1-1|TRBV29-1|few
TGCAGCGTTGAAGAAAAATCCAAAAAAGTGGCAGGGCGCGACCGGGAGGCTTTCTTT
CSVEEKSKKVAGRDREAFF
>.|TRBJ2-7|TRBV13|.
TGTGCCAGCAAGGTAGCAGGGCGGACCTACGAGCAGTACTTC
CASKVAGRTYEQYF
>.|TRBJ1-5|TRBV7-2|.
TGTGCCAGCTCCAGGGAATCGGGAGACAATCAGCCCCAGCATTTT
CASSRESGDNQPQHF
>.|TRBJ2-3|TRBV5-1|.
TGCGCCAGCAGCACGGTGGCTAGTTTCGATACGCAGTATTTT
CASSTVASFDTQYF
>.|TRBJ2-5|TRBV5-1|.
TGCGCCAGCAGCTTGCCCCTGCAAGAGACCCAGTACTTC
CASSLPLQETQYF
>.|TRBJ2-3|TRBV9|.
TGTGCCAGCAGCGTGGGGGCCTCAGATACGCAGTATTTT
CASSVGASDTQYF
>.|TRBJ2-5|TRBV6-5|.
TGTGCCAGCAGCCGAACAGGTCCAGAGACCCAGTACTTC
CASSRTGPETQYF
>.|TRBJ1-1|TRBV30|.
TGTGCCTGGAGCGGCGGGCCTGAAGCTTTCTTT
CAWSGGPEAFF
>TRBD1|TRBJ2-5|TRBV5-4|.
TGTGCCAGCAGCGCTGGGACAGGGTGGGGAGAGACCCAGTACTTC
CASSAGTGWGETQYF
>TRBD2|TRBJ2-3|TRBV15|.
TGTGCCACCAGCAGGCAACTAGCGGGGGGCCGGTTGAGAGATACGCAGTATTTT
CATSRQLAGGRLRDTQYF
>.|TRBJ1-1|TRBV7-9|.
TGTGCCAGCAGCTTCGATGGGGAGGGATGGACTGAAGCTTTCTTT
CASSFDGEGWTEAFF
>TRBD1|TRBJ2-3|TRBV7-4|.
TGTGCCAGCAGCTTCTATCACAGGGGGCCTACAGATACGCAGTATTTT
CASSFYHRGPTDTQYF
>.|TRBJ1-2|TRBV7-6|.
TGTGCCAGCAGCTCAGGGGACCAGAAGGCTGGCTACACCTTC
CASSSGDQKAGYTF
>TRBD1|TRBJ2-4|TRBV19|.
TGTGCCAGTAGTATAGCGCGAGGGACAGGGGCCAACATTCAGTACTTC
CASSIARGTGANIQYF
>TRBD1|TRBJ1-2|TRBV29-1|.
TGCAGCGTTGAAAGACAGGGCGACGGCTACACCTTC
CSVERQGDGYTF
>TRBD1|TRBJ1-4|TRBV6-1|.
TGTGCCAGCAGTGGTCGCAGGGGGTCAACTAATGAAAAACTGTTTTTT
CASSGRRGSTNEKLFF
>TRBD2|TRBJ2-7|TRBV30|.
TGTGCCTGGAGTCGTAGCGGGGGGGCTGTCTTCTACGAGCAGTACTTC
CAWSRSGGAVFYEQYF
>.|TRBJ1-4|TRBV5-1|once
TGCGCCAGCAGCTTGGAGGGGGGGGATGAAAAACTGTTTTTT
CASSLEGGDEKLFF
>.|TRBJ2-5|TRBV10-1|.
TGCGCCAGCATTGATGCTCGGCGGCAAGAGACCCAGTACTTC
CASIDARRQETQYF
>TRBD2|TRBJ2-3|TRBV9|.
TGTGCCAGCAGCGGGGGACTAGCGGGGACAGATACGCAGTATTTT
CASSGGLAGTDTQYF
>.|TRBJ1-1|TRBV4-1|.
TGCGCCAGCGTCGACGTCCGGAGCACTGAAGCTTTCTTT
CASVDVRSTEAFF
>.|TRBJ1-1|TRBV9|.
TGTGCCAGCAGCGACGGGGACTGGGCGAACACTGAAGCTTTCTTT
CASSDGDWANTEAFF
>.|TRBJ1-2|TRBV14|few
TGTGCCAGCAGCCAAGTTTCAGGGTTCGGCTACACCTTC
CASSQVSGFGYTF
>TRBD1|TRBJ1-6|TRBV2|.
TGTGCCAGCGCCGGGGACAGGGGGTCCCGGGCGGACTTT
CASAGDRGSRADF
>TRBD2|TRBJ2-1|TRBV7-9|once
TGTGCCAGCAGCTTACTGAGAGCGGGGAGCTCCTACAATGAGCAGTTCTTC
CASSLLRAGSSYNEQFF
>.|TRBJ2-2|TRBV11-3|.
TGTGCCAGCAGCTTAGGCAGGGTCGGGAACACCGGGGAGCTGTTTTTT
CASSLGRVGNTGELFF
>.|TRBJ1-2|TRBV9|once
TGTGCCAGCAGCGCCCCGAGTAACTATGGCTACACCTTC
CASSAPSNYGYTF
>TRBD1|TRBJ1-1|TRBV7-8|.
TGTGCCAGCAGCCCCGGACAGGCTGGGGACACTGAAGCTTTCTTT
CASSPGQAGDTEAFF
>.|TRBJ1-3|TRBV30|.
TGTGCCTGGCGGTTCTCTGGAAACACCATATATTTT
CAWRFSGNTIYF
>.|TRBJ1-5|TRBV19|.
TGTGCCAGTAGTGAGCAGGTTAGCAATCAGCCCCAGCATTTT
CASSEQVSNQPQHF
>TRBD2|TRBJ2-2|TRBV6-5|once
TGTGCCAGCAGTTACTCTCGACTAGCGGGTACCGGGGAGCTGTTTTTT
CASSYSRLAGTGELFF
>TRBD2|TRBJ2-5|TRBV5-4|few
TGTGCCAGCAGCTCCGGACTAGCGGGGGCCGTAGCCACTTTAAGAGAGACCCAGTACTTC
CASSSGLAGAVATLRETQYF
>TRBD2|TRBJ2-2|TRBV4-2|.
TGTGCCAGCAGCCAAGATGCGATAGCGGGGGGGCGGAACACCGGGGAGCTGTTTTTT
CASSQDAIAGGRNTGELFF
>.|TRBJ1-2|TRBV9|.
TGTGCCAGCAGCGCTGGAGGGCGCGAAATGGTCGGCTATGGCTACACCTTC
CASSAGGREMVGYGYTF
>.|TRBJ2-3|TRBV4-1|once
TGCGCCCGCAGCCGTAAAGTTGCACAGAGCACAGATACGCAGTATTTT
CARSRKVAQSTDTQYF
>TRBD1|TRBJ2-1|TRBV18|.
TGTGCCAGCTCATCGACCGGGACAGAATACAATGAGCAGTTCTTC
CASSSTGTEYNEQFF
>.|TRBJ2-7|TRBV27|few
TGTGCCAGCCGGCCAGACTCTACTCCTGGGTACGAGCAGTACTTC
CASRPDSTPGYEQYF
>TRBD2|TRBJ2-1|TRBV19|few
TGTGCCAGTAGTAAGCAGGCTAGCGGGGGATCCTACAATGAGCAGTTCTTC
CASSKQASGGSYNEQFF
>.|TRBJ2-1|TRBV11-3|.
TGTGCCAGCAGCCCCCGCGGGGACAATGAGCAGTTCTTC
CASSPRGDNEQFF